This TCR beta chain was documented in a study of cytomegalovirus exposure and HLA in healthy donors (TCRdb year 2017). Some background on the complete study: According to an earlier analysis of 550 to 700 of the donors, some 180 million T cells yielded 90 million to 140 million unique TCR beta sequences and around 280 Gb of sequence data. About 310 gigabases of sequencing data and approximately 93 million unique TCR sequences were included in an early release covering under 650 HLA-typed donors. Of the roughly 410 genotyped donors, roughly 80% were placed in the genetic ancestry cluster associated with self-reported Caucasian donors. The study aimed to test whether cataloging public T cell receptors could reveal signatures of past pathogen exposure. Using immunosequencing, the study profiled T cell repertoires from roughly 650 subjects and related those repertoires to cytomegalovirus serostatus. Along with the roughly 700-subject first cohort, a separate validation cohort of around 120 different subjects was used. The study combined high-throughput TCR immunosequencing, statistical association of individual TCRs with disease status, and machine learning to predict cytomegalovirus infection status. A later analysis re-analyzed previously published TCR beta repertoires from approximately 670 donors and added high-resolution HLA genotyping to study TCR occurrence patterns. The later analysis used no new phenotypic data to find candidate immune exposures, relying instead on TCR beta sequences and their occurrence across donors. An earlier analysis of several hundred of the donors applied high-throughput TCR beta sequencing to assess whether each TCR beta V gene segment acted as functional or pseudogenic. Alongside the repertoire data, information on donor age, sex, ethnicity and CMV serostatus was compiled. Genome-wide SNP genotypes for about 65% of the roughly 700 donors were used in a later genetic analysis, which treated that subset as a discovery cohort. Every discovery cohort repertoire had been produced on one sequencing platform. Both class I and class II loci were covered by HLA typing, at four-digit resolution. Typing coverage varied by locus: roughly 629-630 donors for A, B, C, DRB1 and DQB1; around 560 for DQA1; 600 to 610 for DPA1; roughly 450 for DPB1. About 5 DR-DQ haplotypes were handled as single units for association and clustering, since linkage in the cohort was strong. Across 398 genotyped donors of the cohort, an average of roughly 200,000 unique TCR beta nucleotide sequences per donor were sequenced, and roughly 18% of those sequences were non-productive. Paper-wide results and their limitations: Sequencing depth was assumed to be roughly uniform across donors in the presence/absence analyses, though that assumption may not hold. Immune exposure information for the cohort was limited to CMV serostatus. In vitro tests confirmed that a few of the cytomegalovirus-associated TCR beta chains recognize cytomegalovirus antigens. Strong co-occurrence of HLA alleles, especially DR and DQ, made assigning TCR associations to individual alleles difficult. An association between a missense DCLRE1C variant and V-gene and J-gene trimming of TCR beta chains was found in a later genetic analysis and replicated in an independent cohort. In a later analysis, 15,000 to 20,000 TCR beta sequences were associated with specific HLA alleles at a false discovery rate of 0.05. In a later analysis, TCR association rates were found to vary across HLA loci, with the most associated TCRs seen for DRB1 alleles and the fewest for HLA-C alleles. A later analysis found that most CMV-associated TCR beta chains appeared HLA-restricted, with HLA associations seemingly driven largely by CMV exposure. A further reported finding was that TCR beta sequences accurately predicted the HLA-A and HLA-B alleles for most subjects in the first cohort. HLA typing was unavailable for some donors at each locus, so association tests used only the typed subset. A group of highly shared sequence variants was considered likely to be a technical artifact of the sequencing pipeline. The earlier analysis of some 540 of the donors excluded 15 to 20 rarely observed V segments, including chromosome 9 orphons, because counts were too low. The cohort was sequenced for TCR beta chains only, and without alpha or paired-chain data the features that could be detected were limited. The authors suggested that the approach could potentially be generalized to other disease states and immunological phenotypes. Most TCR sequences were observed very rarely across donors, whereas some public TCRs were present in many individuals. In the study, around 150 TCR beta chains were listed as associated with cytomegalovirus. In a later genetic analysis, fewer N-insertions in productive TCRs were reported among donors in an Asian-associated ancestry cluster than the 666-donor mean. The classifier was reported to diagnose cytomegalovirus status with high specificity and sensitivity in both the original and validation cohorts. In an earlier analysis of 587 of the donors, most TCR beta V segments were observed in productive rearrangements about 87% or about 30% of the time, broadly matching IMGT annotations. In a later analysis, HLA-associated TCR beta chains showed more clonal expansion and lower generation probabilities than non-associated chains that were equally common. A later analysis reported that several top co-occurrence clusters appeared linked to parvovirus B19, influenza, CMV and Epstein-Barr virus. Correlated functional status among segregating V segments might be attributable to linkage disequilibrium, but an unknown experimental factor could not be ruled out.

The cohort comprised 710 or so healthy bone marrow donors. At the time of sampling, all cohort members were nominally healthy, though unrecorded immune exposures were likely present. The donor tested CMV seronegative and was one of the 352 seronegative cohort members. A peripheral blood sample was provided by each donor, and peripheral blood mononuclear cells were used for TCR beta sequencing. The Qiagen DNeasy Blood Extraction Kit was used to extract genomic DNA from the blood cell samples. The receptor library was made with the immunoSEQ multiplex PCR assay. A mixture of 60 forward primers for TCR Vbeta segments and 13 reverse primers for TCR Jbeta segments was used in the multiplex PCR. The CDR3 region of rearranged TCR beta genes was amplified from genomic DNA by a multiplex PCR assay. Amplified TCR beta libraries were sequenced as 87-base-pair reads on the Illumina HiSeq System. The authors' analysis ran thus. A later analysis tallied about 77 million unique TCR beta chains across the 700 or so repertoires, and some 10 million of those chains were shared by two or more donors. Raw reads were error-corrected and collapsed into unique sequences by a nearest-neighbor algorithm in which closely related sequences were merged to remove PCR and sequencing errors. CDR3 sequences were aligned to IMGT reference sequences to assign V, D and J gene segments. For a sequence to be retained, a match of at least six nucleotides was required to both a V gene segment and a J gene segment. A rearrangement counted as productive if the CDR3 had no stop codons and remained in frame with V and J, and every other rearrangement counted as non-productive. CDR3 was defined according to IMGT convention as the region running from the second conserved V-encoded cysteine to the conserved J-encoded phenylalanine. In an earlier analysis of 500 to 650 of the donors, sequences lacking an unambiguous match to a single V gene segment were excluded. In an earlier analysis of several hundred of the donors, V segments were called functional above 56.7% productive rearrangements and were called segregating when the between-donor standard deviation exceeded 5%. A statistical classification framework was built to diagnose cytomegalovirus status from the catalog of TCR beta chain sequences. A later analysis assigned V and J genes by comparing TCR nucleotide sequences with IMGT/GENE-DB human TR gene sequences. In a later analysis, CDR3 sequences and most-parsimonious VDJ recombination scenarios were assigned using the TCRdist pipeline. In a later analysis, each TCR beta chain was defined by its CDR3 amino acid sequence together with its V-gene family, and reads lacking a unique V-gene family were excluded. A later analysis removed 592 highly shared, low-generation-probability nucleotide sequences to deal with suspected cross-contamination and a sequencing artifact. For each public chain, a later analysis derived a clonal expansion index from normalized ranks of inferred template counts within each repertoire. A later analysis computed generation probabilities with a VDJ recombination model fitted to out-of-frame rearrangements, and checked the results against IGoR. In a later analysis, hypergeometric tests were used to score TCR-TCR, TCR-HLA and TCR-CMV co-occurrence, with a repertoire-size bias correction applied to TCR pairs. To estimate false discovery rates, a later analysis permuted the HLA or CMV assignments 20 times. A later analysis grouped co-occurring TCRs with DBSCAN, adding TCRdist sequence similarity when clustering within HLA-allele-positive subsets. For co-occurrence clustering, repertoires with fewer than 30,000 or more than 120,000 public chains were excluded, along with about five repertoires with anomalous nucleotide sharing. In TCRdb, the immuneACCESS table is reduced to in-frame sequences with V and J assigned. These tables do not hold every clone; where another copy was compared, an unresolved V gene accounts for under half, and the others remain unexplained. V and J calls plus clone size are reproduced from that table; the DNA served to infer D and trimming. This sample holds around 130,000 clones; 60% to 85% were observed only once. The top ten clonotypes cover around 1.5% of the sample.

This clone appeared a few times. The clone's antigen remains unknown. Base qualities are not provided; no much larger clone lies one nucleotide away. The sequence was collected from a woman aged 18-29 years in good health and CMV-seronegative. The specimen was PBMCs.

CDR3 sequence: CASSYDQRTGHTEAFF. The DNA reads as follows: TGTGCCAGCAGTTACGATCAACGGACAGGCCACACTGAAGCTTTCTTT. The chain employs TRBV28 and TRBJ1-1; 7 middle bases align to TRBD1. At the junction V is shortened by 4 bases and J by 3 bases; bases outside the gene matches: 11. Sequences MDHEN (CDR1) and SYDVKM (CDR2) are obtained from the germline V gene. The CDR3 runs 16 residues from the cysteine to the phenylalanine. The retained sequence is limited to the CDR3, 48 bases, with the frame set at the first base.